These 21 T cell receptor beta chains were all obtained from the same sample, sequenced in a study of blood T cell repertoires in COVID-19. TCRdb's copy holds only in-frame clones and misses some; the assay was immunoSEQ multiplex PCR. The repertoire consists of 75,000 to 100,000 clones, with approximately 72% occurring once and the leading ten covering around 22%. The sequenced sample consisted of peripheral blood. Receptors originate from a man aged 65 to 79 with acute or convalescent COVID-19.

The rearrangement joins TRBV2 to TRBJ2-4, with D hard to call. Germline V gene lookup returns CDR1 SNHLY and CDR2 FYNNEI. This CDR3 is built from 11 residues. V shed 7 bases and J shed 9 bases, with 10 bases lying between them. The CDR3, as DNA: TGTGCCAGCACTCAGGAAGGCATTCAGTACTTC. Translation gives CASTQEGIQYF.

The chain employs TRBV4-2 and TRBJ2-5; no clear D gene. The CDR3 is 13 residues long. Germline-derived CDR1 and CDR2 are LGHNA and YNFKEQ. V lost 5 bases, J lost 5 bases, and 12 bases lay in between. The CDR3 reads CASSGYGEETQYF. CDR3 bases: TGTGCCAGCAGCGGGTACGGAGAGGAGACCCAGTACTTC.

This chain connects TRBV18 to TRBJ2-7; 8 bases are a match to TRBD2. V lost 6 bases, J lost 2 bases, and 9 bases stayed unmatched. The CDR3 extends over 15 amino acids. Germline V gene sequence: CDR1 KGHSH, CDR2 LQKENI. In DNA, the CDR3 is TGTGCCAGCTCCCAAGCGGGAGTGGGGGCCTACGAGCAGTACTTC. It specifies CASSQAGVGAYEQYF.

This chain uses TRBV11-3 with TRBJ2-1, with TRBD2 matching over 9 bases. Trimming at V came to 5 bases and at J to 5 bases, leaving 13 bases not matched to a gene. The CDR3 spans 17 residues. CDR1 SGHNT and CDR2 YENEEA come from the germline V gene. In DNA form, the CDR3 reads TGTGCCAGCAGCCCTGGCAAAGCGGGAGGCGGGGACAATGAGCAGTTCTTC. This gives the protein CASSPGKAGGGDNEQFF.

This chain links TRBV18 with TRBJ2-1; 11 nucleotides line up with TRBD2. Germline trimming cut 4 bases from V and 6 bases from J; bases unmatched to any gene: 5. Germline V gives CDR1 KGHSH, CDR2 LQKENI. The CDR3 sequence is 15 residues long. Here the CDR3 DNA reads TGTGCCAGCTCACGGGGACTAGCGGAGGGCAATGAGCAGTTCTTC. Protein: CASSRGLAEGNEQFF.

This clone was counted only a few times. The chain is built from TRBV27 and TRBJ2-3; no reliable D call. The CDR3 is made up of 16 amino acids. Germline V gene data show CDR1 as MNHEY and CDR2 as SMNVEV (reference sequence). Deletions cut 4 bases from V and 0 bases from J, with 14 bases between. The CDR3 reads CASSSPYSPSTDTQYF. The CDR3 nucleotides read TGTGCCAGCAGTTCACCGTACTCCCCTAGCACAGATACGCAGTATTTT.

The chain employs TRBV19 and TRBJ1-2; the D gene is possibly TRBD1 (5 bases). Germline CDR1 is LNHDA and CDR2 is SQIVND (reference sequence). The CDR3 sequence is 20 residues long. V lost 0 bases to trimming and J lost 5 bases, with 28 bases between them. This CDR3 reads CASSIDLSPREGTALYGYTF. The DNA of the CDR3 is TGTGCCAGTAGTATAGACTTATCCCCCCGGGAGGGGACTGCTCTATATGGCTACACCTTC.

This clone was observed a handful of times. CDR3 sequence: CATSDPGGTGELFF. The CDR3 DNA follows: TGTGCCACCAGTGACCCAGGGGGCACCGGGGAGCTGTTTTTT. The chain employs TRBV24-1 and TRBJ2-2, with TRBD1 matching 7 bases. The V and J ends lost 4 bases and 4 bases, in that order; junction bases with no gene match: 2. The CDR3 totals 14 residues. CDR1 is KGHDR, CDR2 SFDVKD, per germline.

V and J are TRBV7-3 and TRBJ2-1, with 8 bases that match TRBD2. Trimming took 3 bases from V and 7 from J; bases not matched to a gene: 8. The CDR3 sequence is 15 residues long. Germline V gene sequence: CDR1 SGHTA, CDR2 FQGTGA. The CDR3 DNA is TGTGCCAGCAGCTTTACCGGCGGGAGGAGTAATGAGCAGTTCTTC. Translating gives CASSFTGGRSNEQFF.

The CDR3 region is CASSLMTGEETQYF. The CDR3 bases are TGTGCCAGCAGCTTAATGACAGGGGAAGAGACCCAGTACTTC. This sequence joins TRBV7-2 and TRBJ2-5, with 8 bases that match TRBD1. V was pared by 2 bases and J by 3 bases, with 2 bases of the junction left unmatched. There are 14 residues in the CDR3. Germline lookup yields CDR1 SGHTA and CDR2 FQGNSA.

This clone was detected only a few times. This chain joins TRBV30 and TRBJ2-5; TRBD1 is a possible D gene (5 bases). V lost 0 bases and J 7 bases, leaving 9 bases between the germline ends. The CDR3 has 12 residues. In germline, CDR1 is GTSNPN, CDR2 SVGIG (reference sequence). The CDR3 protein is CAWSVSQGTQYF. The CDR3 nucleotides read TGTGCCTGGAGTGTAAGCCAGGGGACCCAGTACTTC.

Only a few counts were recorded for this clone. The rearrangement joins TRBV3-1 (or the pseudogene TRBV3-2) to TRBJ2-7, with TRBD1 identical over 10 bases. Germline lookup yields CDR1 LGHDT and CDR2 YNNKEL (reference sequence). The CDR3 sequence is 15 residues long. The V gene end was trimmed by 5 bases and the J gene end by 2 bases; junction bases not matched to a gene: 6. CDR3 in amino acids: CASSERDRGAYEQYF. As DNA, the CDR3 is TGTGCCAGCAGCGAAAGGGACAGGGGTGCCTACGAGCAGTACTTC.

This clone was picked up a small number of times. This chain links TRBV4-3 with TRBJ2-7; D is perhaps TRBD1 (6 bases). This CDR3 has 16 amino acids. Looked up from germline, CDR1 is LGHNA and CDR2 is YSLEER. Trimming stripped 0 bases from V and 0 bases from J, with 12 bases between. For the CDR3, the DNA is TGCGCCAGCAGCCAAGAGCACAGGGTTCACTCCTACGAGCAGTACTTC. This gives the protein CASSQEHRVHSYEQYF.

The chain employs TRBV4-2 and TRBJ2-7; 10 nucleotides agree with TRBD1. CDR1 is LGHNA and CDR2 is YNFKEQ in the germline V gene. V lost 2 bases to trimming and J lost 3 bases; unmatched junction nucleotides: 4. The CDR3 extends over 15 amino acids. The CDR3 bases are TGTGCCAGCAGCCAACCGGGACAGGGGAACTACGAGCAGTACTTC. Amino acids: CASSQPGQGNYEQYF.

The chain employs TRBV7-3 and TRBJ2-7; TRBD2 might be the D (6 bases). From germline, CDR1 is SGHTA and CDR2 FQGTGA. Trimming shortened V by 5 bases and J by 0 bases, and 17 bases separated the two germline ends. There are 16 residues in the CDR3. The CDR3 is CASSPSGGGNSYEQYF. In nucleotides, the CDR3 is TGTGCCAGCAGCCCCTCTGGTGGCGGGAACTCCTACGAGCAGTACTTC.

V gene TRBV6-1 combines with J gene TRBJ1-2; possibly TRBD1 for D (5 bases). V lost 3 bases and J lost 7, with 6 bases in between. Germline values: CDR1 MNHNS, CDR2 SASEGT. The CDR3 extends over 11 amino acids. DNA of the CDR3: TGTGCCAGCAGTGATGGGGCTGGCTACACCTTC. Translating gives CASSDGAGYTF.

The rearrangement uses TRBV7-8 and TRBJ2-5; 7 bases map to TRBD1. Unmatched junction bases numbered 7, after V lost 5 bases and J lost 4 bases. Germline V lookup: CDR1 SGHVS, CDR2 FQNEAQ. The CDR3 covers 14 residues. CDR3 in DNA: TGTGCCAGCAGCCCACAGGGGCACGCAGAGACCCAGTACTTC. Amino acids: CASSPQGHAETQYF.

The chain carries TRBV19 and TRBJ1-5; possible D gene TRBD1, 6 bases. CDR1 is LNHDA and CDR2 is SQIVND in the germline V gene (reference sequence). Trimming removed 4 bases at V and 9 bases at J, with 13 bases between. This CDR3 region has 13 residues. CDR3 loop: CASSRTDITPQHF. CDR3 DNA sequence: TGTGCCAGTAGTAGGACAGACATTACGCCCCAGCATTTT.

CDR3 in DNA: TGTGCCAGCAGTTACTCACCAGGGCACAGGGGCACTGAAGCTTTCTTT. As protein: CASSYSPGHRGTEAFF. The genes are TRBV6-5 and TRBJ1-1; TRBD1 matches at 7 bases. The CDR3 loop spans 16 amino acids. The germline V gene encodes CDR1 MNHEY and CDR2 SVGAGI. V was clipped by 0 bases and J by 4 bases; unmatched bases: 8.

This clone has a single count. The chain uses TRBV3-1 (or the pseudogene TRBV3-2) and TRBJ2-5; D is unclear. Germline V gene data show CDR1 as LGHDT and CDR2 as YNNKEL (reference sequence). Trimming removed 4 bases at V and 5 bases at J, with 8 bases between. CDR3 size: 12 residues. The CDR3 sequence: CASSLARETQYF. The DNA of the CDR3 is TGTGCCAGCAGCCTTGCGCGGGAGACCCAGTACTTC.

V is TRBV28 and J is TRBJ2-7; 8 bases fit TRBD1. Germline values: CDR1 MDHEN, CDR2 SYDVKM. This CDR3 has 14 amino acids. Trimming cost V 4 bases and J 5 bases; bases outside gene matches: 7. The CDR3 coding sequence is TGTGCCAGCAGTTCCTGGACAGGGACGGACGAGCAGTACTTC. It encodes CASSSWTGTDEQYF.